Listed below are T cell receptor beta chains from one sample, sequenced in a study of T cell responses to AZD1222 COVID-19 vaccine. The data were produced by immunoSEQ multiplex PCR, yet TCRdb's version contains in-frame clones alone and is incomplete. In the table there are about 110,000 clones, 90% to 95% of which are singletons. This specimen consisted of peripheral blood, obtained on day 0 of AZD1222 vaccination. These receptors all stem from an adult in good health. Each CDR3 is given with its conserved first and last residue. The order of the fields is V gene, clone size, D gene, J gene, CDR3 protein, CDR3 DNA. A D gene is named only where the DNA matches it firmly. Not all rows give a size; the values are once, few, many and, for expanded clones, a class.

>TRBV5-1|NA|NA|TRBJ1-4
CASSYGSRPEKLFF
TGCGCCAGCAGCTACGGCAGCCGACCAGAAAAACTGTTTTTT
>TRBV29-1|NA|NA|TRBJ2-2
CSVGVSGELFF
TGCAGCGTTGGAGTTTCCGGGGAGCTGTTTTTT
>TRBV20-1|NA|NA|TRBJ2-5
CSASGGETQYF
TGCAGTGCTAGTGGGGGCGAGACCCAGTACTTC
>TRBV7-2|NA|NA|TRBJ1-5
CASSPRLGPQHF
TGTGCCAGCAGCCCCCGGTTGGGGCCCCAGCATTTT
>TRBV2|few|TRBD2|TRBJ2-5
CASSELTSGGETQYF
TGTGCCAGCAGTGAATTAACTAGCGGGGGAGAGACCCAGTACTTC
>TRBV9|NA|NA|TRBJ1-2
CASSASFAGYTF
TGTGCCAGCAGCGCCTCCTTTGCTGGCTACACCTTC
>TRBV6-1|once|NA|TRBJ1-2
CASSAQSPRDWTPGSYGYTF
TGTGCCAGCAGTGCGCAATCTCCGAGGGATTGGACCCCGGGAAGCTATGGCTACACCTTC
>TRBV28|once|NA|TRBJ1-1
CASSPGHFTEAFF
TGTGCCAGCAGTCCGGGACATTTCACTGAAGCTTTCTTT
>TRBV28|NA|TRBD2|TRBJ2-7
CASTSTSGDYEQYF
TGTGCCAGCACCTCCACTAGCGGGGATTACGAGCAGTACTTC
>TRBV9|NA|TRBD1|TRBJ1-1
CASSGSRGTEAFF
TGTGCCAGCAGCGGAAGCAGGGGGACTGAAGCTTTCTTT
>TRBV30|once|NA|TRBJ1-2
CAWGPDNYGYTF
TGTGCCTGGGGCCCAGATAACTATGGCTACACCTTC
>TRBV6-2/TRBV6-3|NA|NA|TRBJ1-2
CASSYSRALLGNYGYTF
TGTGCCAGCAGTTACTCCCGAGCTTTGCTCGGAAACTATGGCTACACCTTC
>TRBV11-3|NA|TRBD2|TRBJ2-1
CASSQRPGGSNEQFF
TGTGCCAGCAGCCAGCGTCCGGGGGGTAGTAATGAGCAGTTCTTC
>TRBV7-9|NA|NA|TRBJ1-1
CASSLPDISAFF
TGTGCCAGCAGCTTACCGGACATATCGGCTTTCTTT
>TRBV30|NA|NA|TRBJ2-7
CAWSSQRRGFGEQYF
TGTGCCTGGTCCTCACAAAGGAGGGGGTTTGGCGAGCAGTACTTC
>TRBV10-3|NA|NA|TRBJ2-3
CAISESSTGSTDTQYF
TGTGCCATCAGTGAGTCATCGACTGGGAGCACAGATACGCAGTATTTT
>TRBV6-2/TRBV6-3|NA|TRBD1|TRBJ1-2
CASSLDRVGGYTF
TGTGCCAGCAGTCTAGACAGGGTTGGAGGCTACACCTTC
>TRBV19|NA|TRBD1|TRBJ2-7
CASSRDRGPYEQYF
TGTGCCAGTAGTCGGGACAGGGGCCCCTACGAGCAGTACTTC
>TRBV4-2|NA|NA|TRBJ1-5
CASSHVGTQPQHF
TGTGCCAGCAGCCACGTGGGGACCCAGCCCCAGCATTTT
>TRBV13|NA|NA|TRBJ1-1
CASSLRTPNTEAFF
TGTGCCAGCAGCTTAAGGACACCGAACACTGAAGCTTTCTTT
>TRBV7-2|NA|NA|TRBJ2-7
CASSLSLGLPYEQYF
TGTGCCAGCAGCTTATCATTGGGACTCCCCTACGAGCAGTACTTC
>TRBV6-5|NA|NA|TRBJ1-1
CASSPLGPPGAFF
TGTGCCAGCAGTCCCCTCGGCCCGCCCGGGGCTTTCTTT
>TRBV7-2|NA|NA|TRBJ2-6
CASSFSGANVLTF
TGTGCCAGCAGCTTCTCTGGGGCCAACGTCCTGACTTTC
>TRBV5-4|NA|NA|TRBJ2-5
CASSLSGVRVETQYF
TGTGCCAGCAGCTTGTCCGGGGTGAGAGTAGAGACCCAGTACTTC
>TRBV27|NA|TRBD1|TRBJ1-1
CASSITGGALNTEAFF
TGTGCCAGCAGTATAACAGGGGGCGCGTTGAACACTGAAGCTTTCTTT
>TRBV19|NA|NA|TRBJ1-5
CASKVGGMDQPQHF
TGTGCCAGTAAGGTTGGAGGCATGGATCAGCCCCAGCATTTT
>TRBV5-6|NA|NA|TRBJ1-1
CASNLGTHMNTEAFF
TGTGCCAGCAACCTCGGGACACATATGAACACTGAAGCTTTCTTT
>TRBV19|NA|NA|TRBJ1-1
CASSIDWGEAFF
TGTGCCAGTAGTATAGATTGGGGTGAAGCTTTCTTT
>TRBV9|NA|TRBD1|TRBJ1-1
CASSVGFLGQGNTEAFF
TGTGCCAGCAGCGTAGGGTTTTTGGGACAGGGAAACACTGAAGCTTTCTTT
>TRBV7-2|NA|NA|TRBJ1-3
CASSLGAAPTGNTIYF
TGTGCCAGCAGCTTAGGTGCTGCTCCAACTGGAAACACCATATATTTT
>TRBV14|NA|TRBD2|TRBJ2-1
CASSQIAGAPINEQFF
TGTGCCAGCAGCCAAATAGCGGGGGCCCCCATCAATGAGCAGTTCTTC
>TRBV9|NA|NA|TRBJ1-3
CASSVGGFSGNTIYF
TGTGCCAGCAGCGTAGGAGGGTTCTCTGGAAACACCATATATTTT
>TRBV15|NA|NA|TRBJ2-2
CATSRDVGSPGPSGTGELFF
TGTGCCACCAGCAGAGATGTTGGCTCACCGGGACCCTCGGGCACCGGGGAGCTGTTTTTT
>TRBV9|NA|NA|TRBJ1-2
CASSVGVSLNYGYTF
TGTGCCAGCAGCGTCGGGGTGAGCCTTAACTATGGCTACACCTTC
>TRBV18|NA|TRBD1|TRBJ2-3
CASSHRQGEDTQYF
TGTGCCAGCTCCCACCGACAGGGGGAAGATACGCAGTATTTT
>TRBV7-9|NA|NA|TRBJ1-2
CASSRGESGGYTF
TGTGCCAGCAGCCGAGGGGAATCGGGTGGCTACACCTTC
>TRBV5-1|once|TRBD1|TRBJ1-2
CASSAFPGQGSKGYTF
TGCGCCAGCAGCGCGTTCCCGGGACAGGGGTCGAAAGGCTACACCTTC
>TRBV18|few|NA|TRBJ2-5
CASSPQGVETQYF
TGTGCCAGCTCACCACAGGGGGTAGAGACCCAGTACTTC
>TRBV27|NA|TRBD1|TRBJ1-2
CASRGIGTGLVYTF
TGTGCCAGCAGAGGGATCGGGACAGGGTTAGTCTACACCTTC
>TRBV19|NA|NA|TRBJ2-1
CASNSRGNGHNEQFF
TGTGCCAGTAACAGCAGGGGTAACGGGCACAATGAGCAGTTCTTC
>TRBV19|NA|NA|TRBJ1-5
CASSIVGLSNQPQHF
TGTGCCAGTAGTATAGTGGGGTTGAGCAATCAGCCCCAGCATTTT
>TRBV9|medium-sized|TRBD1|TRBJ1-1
CASSAGGSGEAFF
TGTGCCAGCAGCGCAGGGGGGTCCGGTGAAGCTTTCTTT